The 14 T cell receptor beta chains in this list originate from one sample, sequenced in a study of cytomegalovirus exposure and HLA in healthy donors. Repertoires were generated with immunoSEQ multiplex PCR, while TCRdb's copy carries only in-frame clones and drops some. The table records 100,000 to 120,000 clones, approximately 85% of them present only once. Sequences were obtained from PBMCs. The receptors come from a woman aged 18-29 years in good health and CMV-seronegative.

J is TRBJ1-3 and V is TRBV9, with 7 bases aligning to TRBD1. Germline values: CDR1 SGDLS, CDR2 YYNGEE. The CDR3 is 14 amino acids. With V trimmed by 6 bases and J by 8 bases, 11 bases remained unmatched. The CDR3 DNA is TGTGCCAGCAATTTGGGCAGGGGGTACGACACCATATATTTT. Encoded protein: CASNLGRGYDTIYF.

This chain joins TRBV6-4 and TRBJ2-3; 9 bases map to TRBD1. This CDR3 is 15 amino acids long. Germline CDR1 MRHNA, CDR2 SNTAGT. J was trimmed by 5 bases and V by 8 bases; bases with no gene match: 11. The CDR3 DNA sequence: TGTGCCAGCGGAGACACGACAGGGGGTGGAGATACGCAGTATTTT. Translating it yields CASGDTTGGGDTQYF.

The V gene is TRBV29-1, the J gene TRBJ2-7; TRBD1 matches at 8 bases. Germline V CDR1 and CDR2: SQVTM, ANQGSEA. The V gene end was trimmed by 5 bases and the J gene end by 7 bases; junction bases not matched to a gene: 1. This CDR3 comprises 10 residues. CDR3 amino acids: CSVYRGEQYF. The CDR3 nucleotides read TGCAGCGTTTACAGGGGGGAGCAGTACTTC.

The chain joins TRBV19 to TRBJ1-5, with a possible D match to TRBD1 (5 bases). The CDR3 contains 15 residues. V lost 3 bases, J lost 3 bases, and 12 bases lay in between. Per germline, CDR1 LNHDA and CDR2 SQIVND (reference sequence). DNA for the CDR3: TGTGCCAGTAGTATGGGGGGTGGCTTCAATCAGCCCCAGCATTTT. Translation gives CASSMGGGFNQPQHF.

The V call is TRBV5-1, the J call TRBJ2-4; 8 bases are a match to TRBD2. The germline V gene has CDR1 SGHRS and CDR2 YFSETQ. CDR3 length: 15 residues. Trimming cost V 4 bases and J 6 bases; bases outside gene matches: 9. The CDR3 sequence: CASSPAGGGINIQYF. CDR3 nucleotides: TGCGCCAGCAGCCCCGCCGGGGGGGGGATAAACATTCAGTACTTC.

The chain links TRBV19 to TRBJ1-3; D is unclear. Germline lookup yields CDR1 LNHDA and CDR2 SQIVND (reference sequence). CDR3 length equals 14 residues. V lost 3 bases to trimming and J lost 0 bases, with 6 bases between them. The CDR3 coding sequence is TGTGCCAGTAGTATTTCGGGCTCTGGAAACACCATATATTTT. It encodes CASSISGSGNTIYF.

This chain links TRBV18 with TRBJ2-3; D is undetermined. V was shortened by 1 base and J by 1 base, with 9 bases between the two germline ends. CDR1 is KGHSH and CDR2 is LQKENI in the germline V gene. CDR3 length equals 15 residues. CDR3: CASSPLGSGTDTQYF. For the CDR3, the DNA is TGTGCCAGCTCACCACTCGGTTCGGGCACAGATACGCAGTATTTT.

This clone was seen only a few times. The J gene is TRBJ2-7, the V gene TRBV13, with 9 bases that match TRBD1. CDR1 is PRHDT, CDR2 FYEKMQ, per germline (reference sequence). J was trimmed by 4 bases and V by 5 bases; bases with no gene match: 6. This CDR3 has 14 residues. The CDR3 sequence: CASSGRDRVYEQYF. CDR3 in DNA: TGTGCCAGCAGCGGGCGGGACAGGGTGTACGAGCAGTACTTC.

This sequence joins TRBV6-5 and TRBJ1-5; no clear D. CDR3 length: 14 amino acids. The germline V gene has CDR1 MNHEY and CDR2 SVGAGI. The ends were cut back, 4 bases at V and 4 bases at J, with 11 bases in the middle. This CDR3 is CASSWGGSNQPQHF. The CDR3 DNA reads as TGTGCCAGCAGTTGGGGAGGGAGTAATCAGCCCCAGCATTTT.

The rearrangement uses TRBV27 and TRBJ1-2, with a possible D match to TRBD1 (6 bases). This CDR3 contains 15 residues. Trimming removed 6 bases at V and 4 bases at J, with 18 bases between. The germline V gene has CDR1 MNHEY and CDR2 SMNVEV (reference sequence). CDR3 protein: CASRKTGMASYGYTF. CDR3 nucleotide sequence: TGTGCCAGCAGAAAAACAGGGATGGCCAGCTATGGCTACACCTTC.

J is TRBJ2-1 and V is TRBV30; 14 bases fit TRBD2. Trimming at V came to 3 bases and at J to 8 bases, leaving 6 bases not matched to a gene. CDR1 and CDR2 (germline): GTSNPN, SVGIG (reference sequence). The CDR3 is 15 amino acids. This CDR3 is CAWSMTSGGGDEQFF. The CDR3 coding sequence is TGTGCCTGGAGCATGACTAGCGGGGGGGGCGATGAGCAGTTCTTC.

V usage is TRBV9 and J usage is TRBJ2-1, with TRBD2 matching 10 bases. Germline lookup yields CDR1 SGDLS and CDR2 YYNGEE. The CDR3 loop spans 16 amino acids. V was clipped by 3 bases and J by 7 bases; unmatched bases: 10. Here the CDR3 reads CASSGQRGGLLNEQFF. CDR3 sequence (DNA): TGTGCCAGCAGCGGACAGCGGGGGGGCCTTCTAAATGAGCAGTTCTTC. Looking up the rest from reference TRBV9 and TRBJ2-1 gives the full variable domain: DSGVTQTPKHLITATGQRVTLRCSPRSGDLSVYWYQQSLDQGLQFLIQYYNGEERAKGNILERFSAQQFPDLHSELNLSSLELGDSALYFCASSGQRGGLLNEQFFGPGTRLTVL.

The chain combines TRBV28 with TRBJ1-1; maybe TRBD1 (5 bases). CDR1 MDHEN and CDR2 SYDVKM come from the germline V gene. Trimming cost V 5 bases and J 12 bases, with 19 bases left between them. This CDR3 spans 13 amino acids. CDR3 loop: CASSPPGSGRSFF. The CDR3 nucleotides read TGTGCCAGCAGTCCTCCAGGGAGTGGGAGGTCTTTCTTT.

The J gene is TRBJ1-5, the V gene TRBV28; TRBD1 matches at 7 bases. This CDR3 is built from 17 residues. J was trimmed by 1 base and V by 10 bases; bases with no gene match: 16. From germline, CDR1 is MDHEN and CDR2 SYDVKM. The CDR3 nucleotides read TGTGCCACCGCCCCTCTGGAGGGGGCCACGAGCAATCAGCCCCAGCATTTT. This encodes CATAPLEGATSNQPQHF.